This record looks at one T cell receptor beta chain sequence and its context. This clone was seen just once. Its antigen specificity is not known. No much larger clonotype is one base removed from it; base qualities were not supplied. The sample originates from a study of blood T cell repertoires in COVID-19 (dated by TCRdb to about 2020). For the study in its entirety: Samples from collaborators originated in the United States, Italy and Spain and spanned both the acute and convalescent phases of COVID-19. Deeply sampled blood TCRbeta repertoires from subjects exposed to, actively infected with, or recovered from COVID-19 were included in the dataset. Samples came from the ongoing ImmuneRACE study (first 160 participants) plus 1,254 subjects from 6 global collaborators. Nearly every sample came with metadata listing a de-identified subject ID, COVID-19 status, age in years and sex. The repertoires were released in a freely available public database intended as a resource for research on the immune response to SARS-CoV-2. HLA class I and class II types, where available, came from metadata supplied by the sample provider rather than from assay-based typing. The prospective study material was composed of cDNA or gDNA derived from T cells, B-cell-depleted T cells, or PBMCs.

TCRbeta CDR3 regions were amplified from genomic DNA using the immunoSEQ Assay, a bias-controlled multiplex PCR. On the authors' methods: The number of nucleated cells in each sample was estimated by amplification of reference gene primers within the assay. To quantify the absolute abundance of each unique TCRbeta CDR3 rearrangement, sequence reads were collapsed and filtered. For each sample, productive Simpson clonality was calculated as the square root of Simpson's diversity index over productive rearrangements. TCRdb retrieved this table from immuneACCESS and kept in-frame rearrangements only. Not all clones are present; in checked studies, unresolved V genes account for under half, and no reason is known for the remainder. V, J and clone size are taken as reported in that table, and D and trimming were inferred from the DNA itself. For this sample there are 300,000 or so clones; around 86% appear just once. The top ten constitute about 1.7% of the sample.

The CDR3 starts with the cysteine, ends with the phenylalanine, and has 17 residues. Only the CDR3 region is kept as DNA, spanning 51 bases read in frame from base 1. As encoded in the germline V gene, CDR1 is SGHTA while CDR2 is FQGNSA. Trimming leaves V shorter by 2 bases and J shorter by 7 bases, with the junction holding 9 bases beyond the gene matches. The collaborating institutions used their own protocols to collect whole blood in K2EDTA tubes. For TCRbeta analysis, collaborators shipped samples as frozen whole blood, isolated PBMCs, or DNA extracted from either of those sample types. Results the study describes overall, beyond this receptor: The quantity of clinical and demographic metadata differed by source and by participant and was supplied without curation.

The rearrangement joined TRBV7-2 to TRBJ2-1; TRBD2 matches 12 bases in the middle. Sequencing input: peripheral blood. This sequence was found in a woman aged 50 to 60 with acute or convalescent COVID-19. CDR3 region: CASSLNPVLAGGNEQFF. The sequence in DNA is TGTGCCAGCAGCTTAAACCCCGTGCTAGCGGGAGGGAATGAGCAGTTCTTC.